This TCR beta chain was retrieved from a study of blood T cell repertoires in COVID-19. Germline values: CDR1 MDHEN, CDR2 SYDVKM. The CDR3 sequence is 15 residues long. Trimming took 5 bases from V and 2 from J, leaving 14 bases between them. Repertoires were generated with immunoSEQ multiplex PCR, while TCRdb's copy carries only in-frame clones and drops some. The table lists 130,000 to 150,000 clones, 70% to 90% of them singletons. This receptor was identified in a woman between 40 and 55 years old who had recovered from COVID-19. The sample comprised PBMCs or T cells enriched from blood (not recorded which). This chain uses TRBV28 with TRBJ2-3, with D perhaps matching TRBD1 (5 bases). CDR3 sequence: CASSTRQLHTDTQYF. The CDR3 DNA follows: TGTGCCAGCAGTACCAGACAGCTCCACACAGATACGCAGTATTTT.